This section outlines one TCR beta chain sequence together with its context. Profiled with immunoSEQ multiplex PCR; TCRdb holds only in-frame clones, not every one. The sample holds roughly 40,000 clones, just over 85% seen once. This CDR3 region has 15 residues. V lost 2 bases to trimming and J lost 9 bases, with 18 bases between them. The germline gives CDR1 SGHDT, CDR2 YYEEEE. These data belong to a study of blood T cell repertoires in COVID-19. The clonotype comes from a man between 65 and 85 years old with acute or convalescent COVID-19. Source material: peripheral blood. The genes are TRBV5-6 and TRBJ1-3, with a weak D call TRBD1 (5 bases). The CDR3 DNA reads as TGTGCCAGCAGCTTCCTAACAGGAGGGGAAAGCACCATATATTTT. This encodes CASSFLTGGESTIYF.